Listed here are 16 T cell receptor beta chains from one sample, sequenced in a study of OX40 agonist ivuxolimab in advanced cancers. Sequencing was performed with immunoSEQ multiplex PCR; in TCRdb, only in-frame clones are kept and a portion is missing. The data contain 98,000 or so clones, 88% of them singletons. Sequencing was performed on CD4+ or CD8+ T cells sorted from blood, taken in a trial of the OX40 agonist ivuxolimab. These receptors were taken from an adult with an advanced solid tumor such as melanoma, head and neck, liver or kidney cancer.

This chain uses TRBV5-8 with TRBJ1-5; D is undetermined. Germline values: CDR1 SGHTS, CDR2 YDEGEE. V was cut by 4 bases and J by 3 bases, with 17 bases left in between. The CDR3 runs to 16 residues. CDR3 protein: CASSPVRGMANQPQHF. The DNA of the CDR3 is TGTGCCAGCAGCCCGGTGCGCGGGATGGCCAATCAGCCCCAGCATTTT. Based on the CDR3 plus reference TRBV5-8 and TRBJ1-5, the full variable domain is EAGVTQSPTHLIKTRGQQATLRCSPISGHTSVYWYQQALGLGLQFLLWYDEGEERNRGNFPPRFSGRQFPNYSSELNVNALELEDSALYLCASSPVRGMANQPQHFGDGTRLSIL.

V is TRBV6-6 and J is TRBJ2-7, with D maybe TRBD2 (5 bases). V shed 0 bases and J shed 4 bases, with 10 bases lying between them. CDR3 size: 14 residues. Germline V gene sequence: CDR1 MNHNY, CDR2 SVGAGI (reference sequence). The CDR3, as DNA: TGTGCCAGCAGTTACTCGATACTAGGGTACGAGCAGTACTTC. Translated: CASSYSILGYEQYF.

The genes are TRBV13 and TRBJ1-3, with 7 nucleotides matching TRBD1. The ends lost 4 bases at V and 4 bases at J; junction bases unmatched: 4. CDR1 and CDR2 (germline): PRHDT, FYEKMQ (reference sequence). This CDR3 is 14 amino acids long. For the CDR3, the DNA is TGTGCCAGCAGCTCCCCGGGACAGGGAAACACCATATATTTT. Translating it yields CASSSPGQGNTIYF.

This sequence joins TRBV13 and TRBJ2-1, with D possibly matching TRBD2 (7 bases). Per the germline V gene, CDR1 is PRHDT and CDR2 is FYEKMQ (reference sequence). The CDR3 runs to 14 residues. Trimming stripped 5 bases from V and 9 bases from J, with 17 bases between. This CDR3 reads CASSGGAGAGEQFF. The CDR3 DNA reads TGTGCCAGCAGCGGGGGCGCGGGAGCTGGTGAGCAGTTCTTC.

The chain recombines TRBV5-1 with TRBJ2-3, with 8 bases lining up with TRBD2. CDR1 is SGHRS, CDR2 YFSETQ, per germline. V shed 0 bases, J shed 6 bases, and the junction held 9 bases outside the gene matches. This CDR3 is built from 16 residues. CDR3 amino acids: CASSLAPGGPEDTQYF. In DNA form, the CDR3 reads TGCGCCAGCAGCTTGGCCCCGGGAGGGCCCGAGGATACGCAGTATTTT.

This clone was counted only a few times. The chain links TRBV5-1 to TRBJ1-6; D might be TRBD1 (5 bases). Germline V gene data show CDR1 as SGHRS and CDR2 as YFSETQ. The germline V and J ends were trimmed by 0 bases and 10 bases, with 8 bases remaining between them. The CDR3 runs 13 residues. The CDR3 loop reads CASSLERGSPLHF. The DNA of the CDR3 is TGCGCCAGCAGCTTGGAGCGGGGGTCACCCCTCCACTTT. The variable domain in full, completed from reference TRBV5-1 and TRBJ1-6, reads KAGVTQTPRYLIKTRGQQVTLSCSPISGHRSVSWYQQTPGQGLQFLFEYFSETQRNKGNFPGRFSGRQFSNSRSEMNVSTLELGDSALYLCASSLERGSPLHFGNGTRLTVT.

The CDR3 protein is CASSPGLAGITGELFF. DNA for the CDR3: TGCGCCAGCAGCCCCGGACTAGCGGGAATCACCGGGGAGCTGTTTTTT. The chain employs TRBV4-1 and TRBJ2-2; TRBD2 aligns across 12 bases. Unmatched junction bases numbered 4, after V lost 4 bases and J lost 4 bases. CDR1 and CDR2 (germline): MGHRA, YSYEKL. The CDR3 spans 16 residues.

The rearrangement uses TRBV6-5 and TRBJ2-1, with 7 bases fitting TRBD2. This CDR3 contains 15 residues. Trimming removed 1 base from V and 9 bases from J; junction bases left unmatched: 9. From germline, CDR1 is MNHEY and CDR2 SVGAGI. The CDR3 DNA is TGTGCCAGCAGTTACTTTGCGGGAGCTATAAGTGAGCAGTTCTTC. It encodes CASSYFAGAISEQFF.

The chain carries TRBV4-2 and TRBJ2-1, with D possibly TRBD2 on 6 matching bases. Trimming removed 3 bases from V and 9 bases from J, with 24 bases in between. The germline V gene encodes CDR1 LGHNA and CDR2 YNFKEQ. This CDR3 comprises 17 residues. The DNA of the CDR3 is TGTGCCAGCAGCCAGGACGGCGTGGGGGGTTCCGGTACTGAGCAGTTCTTC. This translates into CASSQDGVGGSGTEQFF.

The chain links TRBV2 to TRBJ1-1; no clear D gene. This CDR3 spans 13 amino acids. Germline lookup yields CDR1 SNHLY and CDR2 FYNNEI. Between the trimmed V and J ends, which lost 4 bases and 0 bases, there was a span of 6 bases. The CDR3 DNA reads TGTGCCAGCAGTGTGGACGTGAACACTGAAGCTTTCTTT. It codes for CASSVDVNTEAFF.

The chain is built from TRBV27 and TRBJ1-5, with no clear D. V lost 5 bases and J lost 2, with 13 bases in between. Germline CDR1 reads MNHEY; CDR2 reads SMNVEV (reference sequence). CDR3 length: 15 amino acids. As DNA, the CDR3 is TGTGCCAGCAGTCTAAACACCCCTCGCAATCAGCCCCAGCATTTT. It yields the protein CASSLNTPRNQPQHF.

The chain combines TRBV10-3 with TRBJ2-1; TRBD2 matches at 7 bases. The germline gives CDR1 ENHRY, CDR2 SYGVKD. There are 19 residues in the CDR3. V lost 3 bases and J lost 0; bases outside the gene matches: 14. The CDR3 DNA reads TGTGCCATCAGTGAAGTAGGGCTAGCGGCCCCGAGCTCCTACAATGAGCAGTTCTTC. Translated: CAISEVGLAAPSSYNEQFF.

This chain's CDR3 is CASRLLGTEAFF. DNA for the CDR3: TGTGCCAGCCGTCTACTGGGGACTGAAGCTTTCTTT. The gene calls are TRBV2 and TRBJ1-1, with D unresolved. This CDR3 is built from 12 residues. The germline V gene has CDR1 SNHLY and CDR2 FYNNEI. V shed 8 bases and J shed 5 bases, with 12 bases lying between them. Using reference TRBV2 and TRBJ1-1 for the parts outside the CDR3, the full variable domain is EPEVTQTPSHQVTQMGQEVILRCVPISNHLYFYWYRQILGQKVEFLVSFYNNEISEKSEIFDDQFSVERPDGSNFTLKIRSTKLEDSAMYFCASRLLGTEAFFGQGTRLTVV.

V gene TRBV7-9 combines with J gene TRBJ1-2, with 8 nucleotides matching TRBD1. The CDR3 is 15 residues long. The germline V gene has CDR1 SEHNR and CDR2 FQNEAQ (reference sequence). Germline trimming cut 5 bases from V and 6 bases from J; bases unmatched to any gene: 11. The CDR3 loop reads CASSPSTGEVHGYTF. In nucleotides, the CDR3 is TGTGCCAGCAGCCCCTCGACAGGGGAAGTCCATGGCTACACCTTC.

The gene calls are TRBV9 and TRBJ2-2; 9 bases agree with TRBD2. V lost 0 bases to trimming and J lost 4 bases; unmatched junction nucleotides: 10. The CDR3 contains 18 residues. The germline gives CDR1 SGDLS, CDR2 YYNGEE. For the CDR3, the DNA is TGTGCCAGCAGCGTAGCTCTTAGCGGGAGTATAGGCACCGGGGAGCTGTTTTTT. Translation: CASSVALSGSIGTGELFF.

The rearrangement joins TRBV10-2 to TRBJ1-2; D gene unclear. With 0 bases removed from V and 8 bases from J, the gap between germline ends came to 10 bases. The CDR3 covers 13 residues. Germline V lookup: CDR1 WSHSY, CDR2 SAAADI. The DNA for the CDR3 is TGCGCCAGCAGTGAGTCCGGACGGGGAGGCTACACCTTC. As protein: CASSESGRGGYTF.